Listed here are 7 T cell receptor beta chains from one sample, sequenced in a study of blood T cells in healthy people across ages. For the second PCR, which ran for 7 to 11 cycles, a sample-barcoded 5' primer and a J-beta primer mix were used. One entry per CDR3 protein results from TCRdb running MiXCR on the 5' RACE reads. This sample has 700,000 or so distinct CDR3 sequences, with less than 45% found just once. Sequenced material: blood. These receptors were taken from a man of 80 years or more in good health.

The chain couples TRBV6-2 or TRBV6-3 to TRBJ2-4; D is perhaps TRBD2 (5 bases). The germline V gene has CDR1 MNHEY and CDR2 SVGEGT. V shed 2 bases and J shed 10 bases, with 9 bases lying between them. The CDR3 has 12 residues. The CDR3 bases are TGTGCCAGCAGTTACGGAGGAGAAATTCAGTACTTC. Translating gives CASSYGGEIQYF.

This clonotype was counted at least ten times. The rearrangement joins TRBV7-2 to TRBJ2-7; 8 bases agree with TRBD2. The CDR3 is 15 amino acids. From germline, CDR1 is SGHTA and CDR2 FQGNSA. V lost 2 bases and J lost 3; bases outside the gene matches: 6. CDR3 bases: TGTGCCAGCAGCTTACAGGGTAGCGGGGACTACGAGCAGTACTTC. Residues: CASSLQGSGDYEQYF.

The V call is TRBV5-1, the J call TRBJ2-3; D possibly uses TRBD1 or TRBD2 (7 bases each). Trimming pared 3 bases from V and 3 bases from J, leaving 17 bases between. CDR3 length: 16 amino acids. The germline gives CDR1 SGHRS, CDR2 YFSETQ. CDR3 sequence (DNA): TGCGCCAGCAGCTCTGCCGTCAGGGGGGGGACAGATACGCAGTATTTT. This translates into CASSSAVRGGTDTQYF.

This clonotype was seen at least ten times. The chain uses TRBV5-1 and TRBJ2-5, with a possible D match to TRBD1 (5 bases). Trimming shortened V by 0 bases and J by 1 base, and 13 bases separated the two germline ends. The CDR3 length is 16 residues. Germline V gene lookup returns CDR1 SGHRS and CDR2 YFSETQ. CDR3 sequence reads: CASSLGATASQETQYF. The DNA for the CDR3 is TGCGCCAGCAGCTTGGGGGCGACAGCGAGCCAAGAGACCCAGTACTTC.

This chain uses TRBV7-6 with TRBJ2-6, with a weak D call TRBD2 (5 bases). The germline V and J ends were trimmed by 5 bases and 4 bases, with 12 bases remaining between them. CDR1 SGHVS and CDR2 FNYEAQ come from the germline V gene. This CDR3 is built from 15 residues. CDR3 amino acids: CASSARVRGANVLTF. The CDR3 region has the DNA TGTGCCAGCAGCGCGAGGGTGAGAGGGGCCAACGTCCTGACTTTC.

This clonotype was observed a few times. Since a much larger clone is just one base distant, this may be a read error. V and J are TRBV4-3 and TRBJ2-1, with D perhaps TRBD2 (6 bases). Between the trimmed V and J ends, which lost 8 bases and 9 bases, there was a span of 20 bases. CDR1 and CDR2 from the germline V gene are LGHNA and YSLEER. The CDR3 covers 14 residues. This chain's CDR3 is CASAGRAGPGEQFF. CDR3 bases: TGCGCCAGCGCCGGACGAGCGGGTCCGGGTGAGCAGTTCTTC.

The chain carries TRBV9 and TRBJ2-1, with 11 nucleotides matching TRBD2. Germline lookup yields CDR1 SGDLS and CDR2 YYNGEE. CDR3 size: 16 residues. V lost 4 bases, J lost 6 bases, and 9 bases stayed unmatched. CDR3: CASSILAGGLFNEQFF. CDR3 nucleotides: TGTGCCAGCAGCATATTAGCGGGGGGGCTTTTCAATGAGCAGTTCTTC. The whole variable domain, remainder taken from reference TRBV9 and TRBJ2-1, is DSGVTQTPKHLITATGQRVTLRCSPRSGDLSVYWYQQSLDQGLQFLIQYYNGEERAKGNILERFSAQQFPDLHSELNLSSLELGDSALYFCASSILAGGLFNEQFFGPGTRLTVL.